These T cell receptor beta chains were read from a single sample in a study of blood T cell repertoires in COVID-19. The data were produced by immunoSEQ multiplex PCR, yet TCRdb's version contains in-frame clones alone and is incomplete. This table holds just under 350,000 clones, around 80% found once. Specimen: peripheral blood. Receptors originate from a young man with active or convalescent COVID-19. CDR3s include the opening cysteine and the closing phenylalanine or tryptophan. A D gene is named only where the DNA matches it firmly. The size of a clone is reported for some rows only, either as once, few or many, or as a class for expanded clones.

CDR3 length: 15
D gene: TRBD1
J gene: TRBJ2-5
clone size: -
V gene: TRBV27
CDR3 protein: CASSLATGVDGTQYF
CDR3 DNA: TGTGCCAGCAGTTTAGCCACAGGGGTGGATGGGACCCAGTACTTC

CDR3 length: 15
D gene: -
J gene: TRBJ2-1
clone size: -
V gene: TRBV11-3
CDR3 protein: CASSWGLAVNNEQFF
CDR3 DNA: TGTGCCAGCAGCTGGGGGCTAGCGGTTAACAATGAGCAGTTCTTC

CDR3 length: 15
D gene: TRBD1
J gene: TRBJ1-6
clone size: few
V gene: TRBV9
CDR3 protein: CASSVRDRGNSPLHF
CDR3 DNA: TGTGCCAGCAGCGTCCGGGACAGGGGGAATTCACCCCTCCACTTT

CDR3 length: 12
D gene: -
J gene: TRBJ2-7
clone size: few
V gene: TRBV5-4
CDR3 protein: CASKGTGSEQYF
CDR3 DNA: TGTGCCAGCAAAGGCACAGGGAGTGAGCAGTACTTC

CDR3 length: 14
D gene: -
J gene: TRBJ2-2
clone size: once
V gene: TRBV28
CDR3 protein: CAVEQGSNTGELFF
CDR3 DNA: TGTGCCGTAGAGCAGGGGAGTAACACCGGGGAGCTGTTTTTT

CDR3 length: 13
D gene: TRBD1
J gene: TRBJ1-1
clone size: -
V gene: TRBV5-1
CDR3 protein: CASSSQGDTEAFF
CDR3 DNA: TGCGCCAGCAGCTCACAGGGGGACACTGAAGCTTTCTTT

CDR3 length: 15
D gene: -
J gene: TRBJ2-3
clone size: -
V gene: TRBV6-5
CDR3 protein: CASNLGGGLADTQYF
CDR3 DNA: TGTGCCAGCAACCTAGGGGGGGGGTTGGCAGATACGCAGTATTTT

CDR3 length: 14
D gene: TRBD1
J gene: TRBJ2-7
clone size: -
V gene: TRBV3-1/TRBV3-2
CDR3 protein: CASSLGQGSYEQYF
CDR3 DNA: TGTGCCAGCAGCCTGGGACAGGGGAGCTACGAGCAGTACTTC

CDR3 length: 13
D gene: -
J gene: TRBJ2-1
clone size: -
V gene: TRBV5-4
CDR3 protein: CASSSGVRNEQFF
CDR3 DNA: TGTGCCAGCAGCTCAGGGGTAAGGAATGAGCAGTTCTTC

CDR3 length: 15
D gene: TRBD2
J gene: TRBJ2-1
clone size: -
V gene: TRBV28
CDR3 protein: CASSLFGRAVGEQFF
CDR3 DNA: TGTGCCAGCAGTTTATTCGGGAGGGCTGTGGGTGAGCAGTTCTTC

CDR3 length: 14
D gene: TRBD1
J gene: TRBJ1-3
clone size: once
V gene: TRBV9
CDR3 protein: CASSPGTAGNTIYF
CDR3 DNA: TGTGCCAGCAGCCCAGGGACAGCTGGAAACACCATATATTTT

CDR3 length: 17
D gene: TRBD2
J gene: TRBJ2-1
clone size: -
V gene: TRBV3-1/TRBV3-2
CDR3 protein: CASSHELGSGRHNEQFF
CDR3 DNA: TGTGCCAGCAGCCATGAACTTGGTAGCGGGAGGCACAATGAGCAGTTCTTC

CDR3 length: 14
D gene: TRBD2
J gene: TRBJ2-1
clone size: -
V gene: TRBV24-1
CDR3 protein: CATSTSGSYNEQFF
CDR3 DNA: TGTGCCACCAGTACTAGCGGGAGCTACAATGAGCAGTTCTTC

CDR3 length: 13
D gene: TRBD1
J gene: TRBJ1-4
clone size: -
V gene: TRBV7-9
CDR3 protein: CASSGQGNEKLFF
CDR3 DNA: TGTGCCAGCAGCGGACAGGGTAATGAAAAACTGTTTTTT

CDR3 length: 13
D gene: -
J gene: TRBJ1-1
clone size: -
V gene: TRBV19
CDR3 protein: CASSSDRNTEAFF
CDR3 DNA: TGTGCCAGTTCTTCCGACAGGAACACTGAAGCTTTCTTT

CDR3 length: 15
D gene: -
J gene: TRBJ2-7
clone size: -
V gene: TRBV18
CDR3 protein: CASSPQGGASYEQYF
CDR3 DNA: TGTGCCAGCTCACCCCAAGGAGGGGCGAGTTACGAGCAGTACTTC

CDR3 length: 14
D gene: -
J gene: TRBJ1-1
clone size: -
V gene: TRBV27
CDR3 protein: CASSLQGPGTEAFF
CDR3 DNA: TGTGCCAGCAGTTTACAGGGCCCGGGCACTGAAGCTTTCTTT

CDR3 length: 14
D gene: -
J gene: TRBJ2-7
clone size: few
V gene: TRBV4-2
CDR3 protein: CASSQRDGAYEQYF
CDR3 DNA: TGTGCCAGCAGCCAGCGGGACGGAGCCTACGAGCAGTACTTC

CDR3 length: 15
D gene: TRBD1
J gene: TRBJ1-1
clone size: -
V gene: TRBV5-3
CDR3 protein: CARSLGDSKNTEAFF
CDR3 DNA: TGTGCCAGAAGTTTGGGGGACAGCAAGAACACTGAAGCTTTCTTT

CDR3 length: 14
D gene: -
J gene: TRBJ1-5
clone size: -
V gene: TRBV19
CDR3 protein: CASHRVGGNQPQHF
CDR3 DNA: TGTGCCAGTCACAGGGTAGGAGGCAATCAGCCCCAGCATTTT

CDR3 length: 15
D gene: TRBD1
J gene: TRBJ1-3
clone size: -
V gene: TRBV10-3
CDR3 protein: CAISESVTGSNTIYF
CDR3 DNA: TGTGCCATCAGTGAGTCGGTGACAGGGAGCAACACCATATATTTT

CDR3 length: 15
D gene: -
J gene: TRBJ2-3
clone size: -
V gene: TRBV4-1
CDR3 protein: CASSRLQGLTDTQYF
CDR3 DNA: TGCGCCAGCAGCCGGTTACAGGGTCTGACAGATACGCAGTATTTT

CDR3 length: 14
D gene: -
J gene: TRBJ2-1
clone size: -
V gene: TRBV18
CDR3 protein: CASSPTREGGAPFF
CDR3 DNA: TGTGCCAGCTCACCCACCAGGGAAGGAGGGGCCCCGTTCTTC

CDR3 length: 13
D gene: -
J gene: TRBJ1-2
clone size: once
V gene: TRBV5-4
CDR3 protein: CASRTTGIRGYTF
CDR3 DNA: TGTGCCAGCAGGACTACAGGGATTAGGGGCTACACCTTC

CDR3 length: 16
D gene: -
J gene: TRBJ2-2
clone size: few
V gene: TRBV7-3
CDR3 protein: CASSKRGGPNTGELFF
CDR3 DNA: TGTGCCAGCAGCAAAAGGGGTGGTCCGAACACCGGGGAGCTGTTTTTT

CDR3 length: 14
D gene: TRBD1
J gene: TRBJ1-1
clone size: -
V gene: TRBV3-1/TRBV3-2
CDR3 protein: CASSQEYRGTEAFF
CDR3 DNA: TGTGCCAGCAGCCAAGAGTACAGGGGGACTGAAGCTTTCTTT

CDR3 length: 16
D gene: TRBD1
J gene: TRBJ1-6
clone size: -
V gene: TRBV4-1
CDR3 protein: CASSPSTGGLNSPLHF
CDR3 DNA: TGCGCCAGCAGCCCCTCTACAGGGGGTCTTAATTCACCCCTCCACTTT

CDR3 length: 14
D gene: -
J gene: TRBJ1-2
clone size: -
V gene: TRBV6-5
CDR3 protein: CASSYSARNYGYTF
CDR3 DNA: TGTGCCAGCAGTTACTCCGCGAGGAACTATGGCTACACCTTC

CDR3 length: 14
D gene: TRBD1
J gene: TRBJ1-2
clone size: -
V gene: TRBV7-2
CDR3 protein: CASSPGQGYYGYTF
CDR3 DNA: TGTGCCAGCAGCCCCGGACAGGGATACTATGGCTACACCTTC

CDR3 length: 14
D gene: -
J gene: TRBJ2-2
clone size: -
V gene: TRBV6-2/TRBV6-3
CDR3 protein: CASSFNPNTGELFF
CDR3 DNA: TGTGCCAGCAGTTTCAATCCGAACACCGGGGAGCTGTTTTTT

CDR3 length: 13
D gene: -
J gene: TRBJ1-2
clone size: -
V gene: TRBV14
CDR3 protein: CASSPRGRNGYTF
CDR3 DNA: TGTGCCAGCAGCCCCCGGGGGAGAAATGGCTACACCTTC

CDR3 length: 16
D gene: TRBD2
J gene: TRBJ2-1
clone size: -
V gene: TRBV7-3
CDR3 protein: CASRKGAGATYNEQFF
CDR3 DNA: TGTGCCAGCAGAAAGGGAGCGGGAGCGACCTACAATGAGCAGTTCTTC

CDR3 length: 14
D gene: -
J gene: TRBJ2-2
clone size: -
V gene: TRBV29-1
CDR3 protein: CSVGVGGGTGELFF
CDR3 DNA: TGCAGCGTTGGTGTGGGGGGAGGCACCGGGGAGCTGTTTTTT

CDR3 length: 16
D gene: TRBD2
J gene: TRBJ2-1
clone size: -
V gene: TRBV7-6
CDR3 protein: CASSSSGGGPLGEQFF
CDR3 DNA: TGTGCCAGCAGCTCATCCGGCGGGGGTCCGTTGGGAGAGCAGTTCTTC

CDR3 length: 13
D gene: -
J gene: TRBJ1-1
clone size: -
V gene: TRBV7-2
CDR3 protein: CASSPQGNTEAFF
CDR3 DNA: TGTGCCAGCAGTCCCCAGGGAAACACTGAAGCTTTCTTT

CDR3 length: 17
D gene: TRBD2
J gene: TRBJ2-2
clone size: -
V gene: TRBV18
CDR3 protein: CASSPFLTSGNTGELFF
CDR3 DNA: TGTGCCAGCTCACCCTTTCTGACTAGCGGGAACACCGGGGAGCTGTTTTTT

CDR3 length: 16
D gene: TRBD1
J gene: TRBJ2-1
clone size: -
V gene: TRBV6-5
CDR3 protein: CASSYRDSRFHNEQFF
CDR3 DNA: TGTGCCAGCAGTTACAGGGACAGTAGATTTCACAATGAGCAGTTCTTC

CDR3 length: 11
D gene: -
J gene: TRBJ2-3
clone size: -
V gene: TRBV2
CDR3 protein: CASSEERSQYF
CDR3 DNA: TGTGCCAGCAGTGAGGAGCGATCGCAGTATTTT

CDR3 length: 13
D gene: -
J gene: TRBJ1-6
clone size: -
V gene: TRBV6-5
CDR3 protein: CASTREHNSPLHF
CDR3 DNA: TGTGCCAGCACCAGGGAACATAATTCACCCCTCCACTTT

CDR3 length: 18
D gene: TRBD2
J gene: TRBJ2-7
clone size: once
V gene: TRBV7-9
CDR3 protein: CASSLGGLGSGRTYEQYF
CDR3 DNA: TGTGCCAGCAGCTTAGGGGGTCTAGGTAGCGGGAGAACGTACGAGCAGTACTTC

CDR3 length: 16
D gene: -
J gene: TRBJ2-2
clone size: -
V gene: TRBV24-1
CDR3 protein: CATSDFTQGSTGELFF
CDR3 DNA: TGTGCCACCAGTGATTTCACGCAGGGCAGCACCGGGGAGCTGTTTTTT

CDR3 length: 15
D gene: -
J gene: TRBJ2-3
clone size: -
V gene: TRBV7-7
CDR3 protein: CASSLGSGEADTQYF
CDR3 DNA: TGTGCCAGCAGCTTAGGTTCGGGAGAAGCCGATACGCAGTATTTT

CDR3 length: 13
D gene: TRBD1
J gene: TRBJ1-2
clone size: -
V gene: TRBV3-1/TRBV3-2
CDR3 protein: CASSQFTGGGYTF
CDR3 DNA: TGTGCCAGCAGTCAATTCACAGGGGGCGGCTACACCTTC

CDR3 length: 15
D gene: -
J gene: TRBJ2-7
clone size: -
V gene: TRBV5-1
CDR3 protein: CASSLGDLSSYEQYF
CDR3 DNA: TGCGCCAGCAGCTTGGGAGATTTAAGCTCCTACGAGCAGTACTTC

CDR3 length: 13
D gene: TRBD2
J gene: TRBJ2-1
clone size: -
V gene: TRBV19
CDR3 protein: CASCPLAGDEQFF
CDR3 DNA: TGTGCCAGTTGCCCACTAGCGGGAGATGAGCAGTTCTTC

CDR3 length: 15
D gene: -
J gene: TRBJ2-1
clone size: -
V gene: TRBV9
CDR3 protein: CASSPRPGLYNEQFF
CDR3 DNA: TGTGCCAGCAGCCCCAGGCCTGGACTTTACAATGAGCAGTTCTTC

CDR3 length: 14
D gene: TRBD1
J gene: TRBJ2-5
clone size: -
V gene: TRBV9
CDR3 protein: CASSGGQVEGTQYF
CDR3 DNA: TGTGCCAGCAGCGGGGGACAGGTAGAAGGGACCCAGTACTTC

CDR3 length: 13
D gene: -
J gene: TRBJ1-2
clone size: -
V gene: TRBV28
CDR3 protein: CASSFILTVGYTF
CDR3 DNA: TGTGCCAGCAGTTTCATCTTGACAGTTGGCTACACCTTC

CDR3 length: 14
D gene: -
J gene: TRBJ2-3
clone size: -
V gene: TRBV7-6
CDR3 protein: CASSEGDNRDTQYF
CDR3 DNA: TGTGCCAGCAGCGAGGGGGATAACCGAGATACGCAGTATTTT

CDR3 length: 14
D gene: TRBD1
J gene: TRBJ2-7
clone size: -
V gene: TRBV7-9
CDR3 protein: CASSQGQESYEQYF
CDR3 DNA: TGTGCCAGCAGTCAGGGACAGGAAAGTTACGAGCAGTACTTC

CDR3 length: 12
D gene: -
J gene: TRBJ2-1
clone size: few
V gene: TRBV27
CDR3 protein: CATRKWSYEQFF
CDR3 DNA: TGTGCCACGAGGAAATGGAGCTACGAGCAGTTCTTC

CDR3 length: 15
D gene: TRBD1
J gene: TRBJ2-4
clone size: -
V gene: TRBV2
CDR3 protein: CASSVTGGGKNIQYF
CDR3 DNA: TGTGCCAGCAGCGTTACAGGGGGCGGGAAAAACATTCAGTACTTC

CDR3 length: 16
D gene: TRBD1
J gene: TRBJ2-7
clone size: -
V gene: TRBV5-4
CDR3 protein: CASSRPGQSKDHEQYF
CDR3 DNA: TGTGCCAGCAGCCGGCCGGGACAGTCGAAGGACCACGAGCAGTACTTC

CDR3 length: 16
D gene: TRBD1
J gene: TRBJ1-3
clone size: -
V gene: TRBV28
CDR3 protein: CASSSRTGGAGNTIYF
CDR3 DNA: TGTGCCAGCAGTTCTCGGACAGGGGGCGCCGGAAACACCATATATTTT

CDR3 length: 16
D gene: TRBD2
J gene: TRBJ2-7
clone size: -
V gene: TRBV13
CDR3 protein: CASSPIHGGGAYEQYF
CDR3 DNA: TGTGCCAGCAGCCCTATTCACGGCGGGGGGGCTTACGAGCAGTACTTC

CDR3 length: 15
D gene: TRBD2
J gene: TRBJ2-7
clone size: -
V gene: TRBV4-1
CDR3 protein: CASSQDGVSGRKQYF
CDR3 DNA: TGCGCCAGCAGCCAAGATGGGGTTAGCGGGAGAAAGCAGTACTTC

CDR3 length: 13
D gene: TRBD1
J gene: TRBJ1-2
clone size: once
V gene: TRBV7-2
CDR3 protein: CASSSTGGLGYTF
CDR3 DNA: TGTGCCAGCAGCTCAACAGGGGGGCTTGGCTACACCTTC

CDR3 length: 15
D gene: TRBD1
J gene: TRBJ1-1
clone size: few
V gene: TRBV11-2
CDR3 protein: CASSLQRGPSTEAFF
CDR3 DNA: TGTGCCAGCAGCTTACAGAGGGGGCCTAGCACTGAAGCTTTCTTT